These 31 T cell receptor beta chains originate from one sample sequenced in a study of low-dose radiotherapy and immunotherapy resistance in tumors. TRAV- and TRBV-specific primers primed first-strand cDNA, covering alpha and beta chains. Amplification of TCRs used a constant-region primer and V-primer adapter for approximately 19 PCR cycles. TCRdb analysed the reads with MiXCR anew, one entry per CDR3 protein. Of roughly 76,000 distinct CDR3 sequences listed, approximately 17% are singletons. As for time point: before trial treatment. The sample was PBMCs, taken before treatment. The receptors derive from a male donor with prostate cancer.

This clonotype was counted ten times or more. This rearrangement joins TRBV7-9 to TRBJ2-7; D may correspond to TRBD1 or TRBD2 (5 bases each). This CDR3 is built from 15 residues. With 5 bases removed from V and 2 bases from J, the gap between germline ends came to 16 bases. Germline V lookup: CDR1 SEHNR, CDR2 FQNEAQ (reference sequence). The CDR3 nucleotides are TGTGCCAGCAGCGCACTCAGGGACGCAACCTACGAGCAGTACTTC. It specifies CASSALRDATYEQYF.

In this sample, this clonotype turned up many times. The chain employs TRBV6-5 and TRBJ1-1, with TRBD1 as a possible D gene (6 bases). Trimming left V 3 bases short and J 1 base short, with 15 bases between. The germline V gene has CDR1 MNHEY and CDR2 SVGAGI. This CDR3 region has 16 residues. CDR3 residues: CASSYNLRDKNTEAFF. The CDR3 coding sequence is TGTGCCAGCAGTTATAATCTAAGGGACAAGAACACTGAAGCTTTCTTT.

A note on this clonotype: With a far larger clone one base away, a read error is the likely cause. This chain links TRBV6-2 or TRBV6-3 with TRBJ2-1; tentative D call: TRBD1 (6 bases). The length of the CDR3 is 15 residues. The V end was cut by 5 bases, the J end by 8 bases, with 19 bases between. CDR1 and CDR2 from the germline V gene are MNHEY and SVGEGT. The CDR3 sequence: CASSDTRTVVYEQFF. CDR3 DNA sequence: TGTGCCAGCAGTGATACCAGGACAGTCGTGTATGAGCAGTTCTTC.

At least ten counts were recorded for this clonotype. The rearrangement links TRBV7-6 to TRBJ1-1; D ambiguous. Trimming cost V 6 bases and J 11 bases, with 16 bases left between them. The CDR3 contains 12 residues. Per germline, CDR1 SGHVS and CDR2 FNYEAQ. DNA for the CDR3: TGTGCCAGCAGGCCCCAAAGTCCTGGGGCTTTCTTT. It is translated as CASRPQSPGAFF. Variable domain in full (rest from reference TRBV7-6 and TRBJ1-1): GAGVSQSPRYKVTKRGQDVALRCDPISGHVSLYWYRQALGQGPEFLTYFNYEAQQDKSGLPNDRFSAERPEGSISTLTIQRTEQRDSAMYRCASRPQSPGAFFGQGTRLTVV.

This clonotype appeared many times. This chain connects TRBV20-1 to TRBJ2-7, with 10 positions matching TRBD2. The CDR3 length is 14 residues. The trim removed 3 bases at V and 4 bases at J, leaving 6 bases unmatched. Germline CDR1 DFQATT, CDR2 SNEGSKA (reference sequence). CDR3 region: CSARGLAGEYEQYF. The DNA for the CDR3 is TGCAGTGCTAGGGGGCTAGCGGGGGAATACGAGCAGTACTTC.

The sample holds many counts of this clonotype. The V call is TRBV7-9, the J call TRBJ2-3; 9 nucleotides agree with TRBD2. This CDR3 comprises 17 residues. V shed 5 bases, J shed 5 bases, and the junction held 14 bases outside the gene matches. Germline V gene data show CDR1 as SEHNR and CDR2 as FQNEAQ (reference sequence). CDR3 coding DNA: TGTGCCAGCAGCCCCGACTTCTGGCGGGAGGGAATAGATACGCAGTATTTT. It codes for CASSPDFWREGIDTQYF. The variable domain in full, completed from reference TRBV7-9 and TRBJ2-3, reads DTGVSQNPRHKITKRGQNVTFRCDPISEHNRLYWYRQTLGQGPEFLTYFQNEAQLEKSRLLSDRFSAERPKGSFSTLEIQRTEQGDSAMYLCASSPDFWREGIDTQYFGPGTRLTVL.

The chain links TRBV5-1 to TRBJ2-2; D not resolved. The CDR3 is made up of 14 amino acids. Trimming removed 0 bases at V and 5 bases at J, with 8 bases between. The germline CDR1 and CDR2 sequences are SGHRS and YFSETQ. CDR3 sequence: CASSLETRTGELFF. DNA for the CDR3: TGCGCCAGCAGCTTGGAGACACGGACCGGGGAGCTGTTTTTT.

This clonotype was counted at least ten times. The V call is TRBV28, the J call TRBJ1-1; perhaps TRBD1 as D (5 bases). The CDR3 spans 16 residues. The V end was cut by 4 bases, the J end by 5 bases, with 20 bases between. Per germline, CDR1 MDHEN and CDR2 SYDVKM. The CDR3 DNA is TGTGCCAGCAGTTCCCGGGACGGCGGATATTGGACTGAAGCTTTCTTT. The encoded protein is CASSSRDGGYWTEAFF.

This clonotype was seen ten or more times. The J gene is TRBJ2-3, the V gene TRBV5-6; maybe TRBD2 (7 bases). Germline V lookup: CDR1 SGHDT, CDR2 YYEEEE. Trimming took 2 bases from V and 2 from J, leaving 12 bases between them. The CDR3 is made up of 15 amino acids. The CDR3 sequence is CASSLTGGPTDTQYF. For the CDR3, the DNA is TGTGCCAGCAGCTTAACGGGGGGCCCCACAGATACGCAGTATTTT.

In this sample, this clonotype turned up many times. The gene calls are TRBV20-1 and TRBJ2-1; 9 bases are a match to TRBD2. The CDR3 sequence is 13 residues long. Trimming removed 1 base from V and 9 bases from J; junction bases left unmatched: 4. CDR1 and CDR2 (germline): DFQATT, SNEGSKA (reference sequence). The CDR3 nucleotides are TGCAGTGCTAGAGTAGCGGGAGCGATTGAGCAGTTCTTC. Translated, it gives CSARVAGAIEQFF.

At least ten counts were recorded for this clonotype. CDR3 sequence reads: CSALADQGATDTQYF. The CDR3 DNA sequence: TGCAGTGCTCTAGCTGACCAGGGGGCCACAGATACGCAGTATTTT. The chain joins TRBV20-1 to TRBJ2-3, with TRBD1 identical over 8 bases. The trim removed 5 bases at V and 2 bases at J, leaving 9 bases unmatched. CDR3 size: 15 residues. In germline, CDR1 is DFQATT, CDR2 SNEGSKA (reference sequence).

As regards this clonotype: A much larger clone differs from this one at a single base, so this may be a read error. The chain joins TRBV7-9 to TRBJ2-7, with D perhaps TRBD1 (5 bases). The CDR3 contains 13 residues. Trimming took off 7 bases at V and 5 bases at J, with 15 bases between the two ends. The germline CDR1 and CDR2 sequences are SEHNR and FQNEAQ (reference sequence). The CDR3 here is CASIRTGIHEQYF. CDR3 nucleotide sequence: TGTGCCAGCATCAGAACAGGAATCCACGAGCAGTACTTC.

In the case of this clonotype: Since a far larger clone is one base different, this is likely a read error. J is TRBJ2-7 and V is TRBV12-3 or TRBV12-4; D might be TRBD1 (6 bases). This CDR3 spans 15 amino acids. V gave up 2 bases and J gave up 7 bases, with 18 bases separating them. CDR3 coding DNA: TGTGCCAGCAGTTTAAAATTAGGTCGGGACAATGAGCAGTACTTC. Protein sequence: CASSLKLGRDNEQYF.

The rearrangement uses TRBV5-1 and TRBJ2-2, with TRBD1 identical over 10 bases. The CDR3 contains 16 residues. CDR1 SGHRS and CDR2 YFSETQ come from the germline V gene. J gave up 7 bases and V 4 bases, and 10 bases lay outside the gene matches. CDR3 region: CASSKAGQGFVGELFF. The CDR3 nucleotides read TGCGCCAGCAGCAAGGCGGGACAGGGGTTCGTCGGGGAGCTGTTTTTT.

This clonotype counts as medium-sized (0.01 to 0.1%). The J gene is TRBJ2-3, the V gene TRBV12-3 or TRBV12-4; 11 positions agree with TRBD2. V shed 5 bases and J 1 base; nucleotides not matched to a gene: 5. The CDR3 sequence is 16 residues long. In DNA form, the CDR3 reads TGTGCCAGCAGTCCCCGGGGACTAGCGGGCACAGATACGCAGTATTTT. Translated, it gives CASSPRGLAGTDTQYF.

This clonotype was recorded once. Since a far larger clone is one base different, this is likely a read error. V and J are TRBV6-5 and TRBJ1-2, with D possibly matching TRBD1 (5 bases). The CDR3 is made up of 13 amino acids. The V and J ends lost 6 bases and 4 bases respectively, with 12 bases between them. Germline CDR1 MNHEY, CDR2 SVGAGI. In nucleotides, the CDR3 is TGTGCCAGCAGCTTGACAGTCTCCTATGGCTACACCTTC. It codes for CASSLTVSYGYTF.

This clonotype was seen repeatedly, ten times or more. This chain connects TRBV5-1 to TRBJ2-7, with TRBD2 as a possible D gene (5 bases). Trimming pared 1 base from V and 3 bases from J, leaving 8 bases between. Germline V lookup: CDR1 SGHRS, CDR2 YFSETQ. The CDR3 is made up of 13 amino acids. CDR3 region: CASSLSGDYEQYF. CDR3 DNA sequence: TGCGCCAGCAGCTTGTCCGGGGACTACGAGCAGTACTTC.

This clonotype was observed a handful of times. The chain carries TRBV5-1 and TRBJ2-5; D is undetermined. CDR3 length: 12 amino acids. CDR1 and CDR2 from the germline V gene are SGHRS and YFSETQ. V lost 0 bases to trimming and J lost 5 bases, with 5 bases between them. CDR3 nucleotide sequence: TGCGCCAGCAGCTTGGATCTCGAGACCCAGTACTTC. Translation gives CASSLDLETQYF.

This clonotype was seen only a few times. This chain uses TRBV24-1 with TRBJ2-1; D is undetermined. From germline, CDR1 is KGHDR and CDR2 SFDVKD. The CDR3 contains 15 residues. V was trimmed by 3 bases and J by 3 bases, leaving 11 bases between them. DNA for the CDR3: TGTGCCACCAGTGATCCCATGGGTCGCTACAATGAGCAGTTCTTC. Amino acids: CATSDPMGRYNEQFF.

This clonotype was seen ten or more times. The chain employs TRBV28 and TRBJ2-2; TRBD2 agrees at 14 bases. The ends lost 7 bases at V and 6 bases at J; junction bases unmatched: 13. Germline assignment: CDR1 MDHEN and CDR2 SYDVKM. The CDR3 covers 18 residues. CDR3 protein: CASKLMGLAGVASGELFF. Written as DNA, the CDR3 is TGTGCCAGCAAATTGATGGGACTAGCGGGAGTGGCGTCCGGGGAGCTGTTTTTT.

Turning to this clonotype: In this CDR3 the conserved last residue, phenylalanine or tryptophan, is missing, so a read error is likely. The chain couples TRBV27 to TRBJ2-5; TRBD2 matches 9 bases. The CDR3 length is 15 residues. From germline, CDR1 is MNHEY and CDR2 SMNVEV (reference sequence). Trimming cost V 6 bases and J 2 bases; bases outside gene matches: 7. CDR3 protein: CASRSIAGAQETQYS. CDR3 bases: TGTGCCAGCAGGTCTATAGCGGGGGCACAAGAGACCCAGTACTCC.

This clonotype was picked up many times. The chain joins TRBV10-3 to TRBJ1-1; D unclear. The V end lost 2 bases, the J end lost 7 bases, and 8 bases lay between the germline ends. The CDR3 has 12 residues. CDR1 and CDR2 from the germline V gene are ENHRY and SYGVKD. The CDR3 sequence: CAISEPGDEAFF. The DNA of the CDR3 is TGTGCCATCAGTGAGCCAGGCGATGAAGCTTTCTTT.

The sample holds many counts of this clonotype. Here the CDR3 DNA reads TGTGCCAAACAGGGACCCGCGAACACCGGGGAGCTGTTTTTT. Translation gives CAKQGPANTGELFF. This sequence joins TRBV10-3 and TRBJ2-2, with D maybe TRBD1 (6 bases). CDR1 is ENHRY and CDR2 is SYGVKD in the germline V gene. This CDR3 spans 14 amino acids. The V gene lost 10 bases and the J gene lost 0 bases, with 12 bases spanning the gap.

Ten or more counts support this clonotype. This sequence joins TRBV9 and TRBJ2-3; no clear D gene. The CDR3 is made up of 16 amino acids. Trimming took off 3 bases at V and 5 bases at J, with 19 bases between the two ends. Germline CDR1 and CDR2: SGDLS and YYNGEE. CDR3 nucleotide sequence: TGTGCCAGCAGCGACCATCGGGCCCCCGGTGGAGATACGCAGTATTTT. It is translated as CASSDHRAPGGDTQYF.

The chain has TRBV7-2 and TRBJ2-5; D is perhaps TRBD2 (5 bases). Trimming took 5 bases from V and 1 from J, leaving 11 bases between them. This CDR3 spans 14 amino acids. In germline, CDR1 is SGHTA, CDR2 FQGNSA. The CDR3 region is CASSRARGQETQYF. The CDR3 bases are TGTGCCAGCAGCCGCGCCCGGGGCCAAGAGACCCAGTACTTC.

Of note for this clonotype: A read error likely explains this, since a far larger clone differs by one base. The chain uses TRBV5-5 and TRBJ2-7; D is possibly TRBD2 (7 bases). Looked up from germline, CDR1 is SGHKS and CDR2 is YYEKEE (reference sequence). V was shortened by 4 bases and J by 7 bases, with 21 bases between the two germline ends. The CDR3 consists of 15 residues. The CDR3 protein is CASSGGGGGLNEQYF. CDR3 in DNA: TGTGCCAGCAGCGGGGGTGGCGGGGGCTTAAATGAGCAGTACTTC.

Comments on this clonotype: This probably arose from a read error, given a far larger clone one base away. The CDR3 loop is CTSSFQRGSQETQYF. The DNA of the CDR3 is TGTACCAGCAGCTTTCAGCGGGGGTCTCAAGAGACCCAGTACTTC. V gene TRBV13 combines with J gene TRBJ2-5; 8 nucleotides align to TRBD2. The CDR3 extends over 15 amino acids. CDR1 and CDR2 from the germline V gene are PRHDT and FYEKMQ (reference sequence). Full variable domain (outside the CDR3, taken from reference TRBV13 and TRBJ2-5): AAGVIQSPRHLIKEKRETATLKCYPIPRHDTVYWYQQGPGQDPQFLISFYEKMQSDKGSIPDRFSAQQFSDYHSELNMSSLELGDSALYFCTSSFQRGSQETQYFGPGTRLLVL.

This clonotype was found many times. The chain carries TRBV5-5 and TRBJ1-4, with D hard to call. This CDR3 has 15 residues. The germline V gene encodes CDR1 SGHKS and CDR2 YYEKEE (reference sequence). V was cut by 4 bases and J by 0 bases, with 10 bases left in between. CDR3 amino acids: CASSGSGTTNEKLFF. DNA of the CDR3: TGTGCCAGCAGCGGGTCCGGGACAACTAATGAAAAACTGTTTTTT.

This clonotype has at least ten counts. The chain combines TRBV7-6 with TRBJ2-3, with 9 bases matching TRBD2. V was clipped by 4 bases and J by 8 bases; unmatched bases: 10. CDR1 is SGHVS and CDR2 is FNYEAQ in the germline V gene. The CDR3 contains 15 residues. The CDR3 protein is CASSYSGGPSGTQYF. Here the CDR3 DNA reads TGTGCCAGCAGCTACAGCGGGGGGCCAAGTGGTACGCAGTATTTT.

In this sample, this clonotype turned up many times. The chain has TRBV11-2 and TRBJ2-1; the D gene is possibly TRBD2 (6 bases). The germline CDR1 and CDR2 sequences are SGHAT and FQNNGV. The ends were cut back, 8 bases at V and 1 base at J, with 12 bases in the middle. The CDR3 contains 14 residues. The CDR3 is CASGAGLSYNEQFF. The DNA of the CDR3 is TGTGCCAGCGGGGCGGGACTTTCCTACAATGAGCAGTTCTTC.

This clonotype has just one count. Given a far larger clone just one base away, this is likely a sequencing read error. The chain combines TRBV27 with TRBJ2-5; a weak D match, TRBD2 (6 bases). This CDR3 spans 15 amino acids. Germline-derived CDR1 and CDR2 are MNHEY and SMNVEV (reference sequence). V lost 6 bases and J lost 2, with 16 bases in between. The CDR3 loop is CASSSDGEVQETQYF. DNA for the CDR3: TGTGCCAGCAGCAGTGACGGGGAGGTACAAGAGACCCAGTACTTC.